This T cell receptor (beta chain) was captured by sequencing in a study of blood T cell repertoires in COVID-19. Living in under 30 US areas, the participants were between roughly 18 and 90 years of age. The data were produced by immunoSEQ multiplex PCR, yet TCRdb's version contains in-frame clones alone and is incomplete. This sample has 110,000 to 150,000 clones, with roughly 88% found just once. With 4 bases clipped from V and 4 bases from J, the junction kept 12 bases outside the gene matches. CDR1 SGDLS and CDR2 YYNGEE come from the germline V gene. The CDR3 runs to 16 residues. The TCR originated in a man aged 45-60 years who had recovered from COVID-19. The V and J genes are TRBV9 and TRBJ2-5, with TRBD1 identical over 8 bases. Sequencing was carried out using PBMCs or T cells enriched from blood (not recorded which). The CDR3 sequence: CASSPTPFTGGETQYF. CDR3 DNA: TGTGCCAGCAGCCCCACCCCTTTTACAGGGGGAGAGACCCAGTACTTC.